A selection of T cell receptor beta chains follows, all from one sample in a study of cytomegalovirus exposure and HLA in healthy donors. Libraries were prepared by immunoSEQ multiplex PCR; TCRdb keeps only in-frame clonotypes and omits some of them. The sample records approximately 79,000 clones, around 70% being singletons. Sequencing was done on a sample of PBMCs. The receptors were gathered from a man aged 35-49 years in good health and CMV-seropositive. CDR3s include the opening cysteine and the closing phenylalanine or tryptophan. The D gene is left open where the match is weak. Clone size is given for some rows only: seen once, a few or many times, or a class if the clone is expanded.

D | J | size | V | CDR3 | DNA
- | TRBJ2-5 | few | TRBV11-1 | CASSLERAGETQYF | TGTGCCAGCAGCTTAGAGCGGGCGGGAGAGACCCAGTACTTC
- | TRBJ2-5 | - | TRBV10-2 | CASMRQGRGETQYF | TGCGCCAGTATGAGACAGGGGAGGGGAGAGACCCAGTACTTC
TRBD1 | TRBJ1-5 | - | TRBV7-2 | CASSGRGFNQPQHF | TGTGCCAGCAGCGGCAGGGGGTTCAATCAGCCCCAGCATTTT
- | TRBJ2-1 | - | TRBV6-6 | CASSWQAEQFF | TGTGCCAGCAGTTGGCAGGCCGAGCAGTTCTTC
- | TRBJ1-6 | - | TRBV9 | CASSVGPRGNSPLHF | TGTGCCAGCAGCGTGGGACCCAGGGGTAATTCACCCCTCCACTTT
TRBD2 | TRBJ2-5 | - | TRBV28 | CASSIAGGETQYF | TGTGCCAGCAGCATAGCGGGAGGAGAGACCCAGTACTTC
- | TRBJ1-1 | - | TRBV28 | CASSLSPLTEAFF | TGTGCCAGCAGTTTATCCCCCCTCACTGAAGCTTTCTTT
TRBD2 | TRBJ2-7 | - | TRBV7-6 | CASSPLSGGSYEQYF | TGTGCCAGCAGCCCGCTTAGCGGGGGCTCCTACGAGCAGTACTTC
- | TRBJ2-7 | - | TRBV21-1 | CASSKENSSYEQYF | TGTGCCAGCAGCAAAGAAAATAGTTCCTACGAGCAGTACTTC
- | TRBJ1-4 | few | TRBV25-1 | CASSGGSNEKLFF | TGTGCCAGCAGTGGCGGATCTAATGAAAAACTGTTTTTT
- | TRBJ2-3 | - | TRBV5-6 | CASSLGGGTLTDTQYF | TGTGCCAGCAGCTTGGGTGGAGGGACCCTGACAGATACGCAGTATTTT
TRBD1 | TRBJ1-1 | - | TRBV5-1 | CASSFQGTGEAFF | TGCGCCAGCAGCTTCCAGGGGACAGGTGAAGCTTTCTTT
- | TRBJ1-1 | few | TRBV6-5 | CASSYSGPGNTEAFF | TGTGCCAGCAGTTACTCTGGTCCAGGAAACACTGAAGCTTTCTTT
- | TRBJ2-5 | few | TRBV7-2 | CASSLSPGWGQETQYF | TGTGCCAGCAGCTTATCCCCAGGGTGGGGACAAGAGACCCAGTACTTC
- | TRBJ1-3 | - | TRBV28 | CAGAPAAYSGNTIYF | TGTGCCGGGGCCCCCGCAGCCTACTCTGGAAACACCATATATTTT
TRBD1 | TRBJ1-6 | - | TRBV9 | CASSERTGVSYSPLHF | TGTGCCAGCAGCGAGAGGACAGGGGTTTCGTATTCACCCCTCCACTTT
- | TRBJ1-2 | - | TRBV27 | CARGEGRYGYTF | TGTGCCAGGGGGGAGGGCCGCTATGGCTACACCTTC
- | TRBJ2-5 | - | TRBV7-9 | CASSISIGGGDETQYF | TGTGCCAGCAGCATTAGCATAGGGGGGGGCGACGAGACCCAGTACTTC
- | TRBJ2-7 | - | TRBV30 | CAWEPSAQYEQYF | TGTGCCTGGGAGCCCAGCGCGCAATACGAGCAGTACTTC
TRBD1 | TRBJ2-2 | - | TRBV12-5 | CASGQGANAGELFF | TGTGCTAGTGGTCAGGGGGCGAACGCCGGGGAGCTGTTTTTT
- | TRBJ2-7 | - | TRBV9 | CASSAGTDRGEQYF | TGTGCCAGCAGCGCCGGGACTGATCGGGGCGAGCAGTACTTC
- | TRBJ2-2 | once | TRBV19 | CASSIIFPGVTPGELFF | TGTGCCAGTAGTATAATTTTTCCAGGGGTAACACCGGGGGAGCTGTTTTTT
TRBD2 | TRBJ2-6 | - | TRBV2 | CASSDGGGANVLTF | TGTGCCAGCAGTGACGGGGGGGGAGCCAACGTCCTGACTTTC
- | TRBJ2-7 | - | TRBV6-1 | CASSEGAGLYEQYF | TGTGCCAGCAGTGAAGGGGCAGGGCTATACGAGCAGTACTTC
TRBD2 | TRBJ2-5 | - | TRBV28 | CASIAGDRETQYF | TGTGCCAGCATAGCGGGGGACCGCGAGACCCAGTACTTC
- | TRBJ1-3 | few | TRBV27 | CASRIGGDAGNTIYF | TGTGCCAGCAGAATCGGGGGGGACGCTGGAAACACCATATATTTT
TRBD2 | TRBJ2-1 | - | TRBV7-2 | CASSAYSGGAHNEQFF | TGTGCCAGCAGCGCCTATAGCGGGGGGGCTCACAATGAGCAGTTCTTC
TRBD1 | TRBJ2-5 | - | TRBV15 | CATSREGATTGGETQYF | TGTGCCACCAGCAGAGAAGGGGCCACGACAGGGGGAGAGACCCAGTACTTC
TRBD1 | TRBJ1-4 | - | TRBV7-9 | CASSLEGAMREKLFF | TGTGCCAGCAGCTTAGAGGGGGCCATGAGAGAAAAACTGTTTTTT
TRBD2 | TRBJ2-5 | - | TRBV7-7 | CASSLVAGGQVETQYF | TGTGCCAGCAGCTTAGTTGCGGGAGGTCAGGTGGAGACCCAGTACTTC
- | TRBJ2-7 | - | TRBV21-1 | CASSALGLAGYEQYF | TGTGCCAGCAGCGCCCTGGGACTAGCGGGCTACGAGCAGTACTTC
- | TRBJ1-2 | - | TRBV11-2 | CASSLGRDYGYTF | TGTGCCAGCAGCTTAGGAAGAGATTATGGCTACACCTTC
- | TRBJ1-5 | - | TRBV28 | CASNFNSNQPQHF | TGTGCCAGCAATTTCAATAGCAATCAGCCCCAGCATTTT
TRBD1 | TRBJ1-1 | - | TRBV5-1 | CASSLTYRGGEAFF | TGCGCCAGCAGCTTGACGTACAGGGGAGGTGAAGCTTTCTTT
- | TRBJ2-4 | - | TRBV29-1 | CSVVGGGGRSAKNIQYF | TGCAGCGTTGTAGGGGGGGGAGGGAGGAGTGCCAAAAACATTCAGTACTTC
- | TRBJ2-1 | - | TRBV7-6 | CASSLGYGVNEQFF | TGTGCCAGCAGCCTGGGTTACGGGGTAAATGAGCAGTTCTTC
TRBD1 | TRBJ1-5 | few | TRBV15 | CATSAGHTGGNQPQHF | TGTGCCACCAGCGCAGGCCACACAGGGGGCAATCAGCCCCAGCATTTT
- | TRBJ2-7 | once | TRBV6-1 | CASIRTVTYEQYF | TGTGCCAGCATCCGGACAGTAACCTACGAGCAGTACTTC
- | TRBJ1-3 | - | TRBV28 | CAIRGVTGNTIYF | TGTGCTATACGCGGGGTAACTGGAAACACCATATATTTT
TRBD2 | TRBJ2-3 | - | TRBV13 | CASSSQLLILAGAADTQYF | TGTGCCAGCAGCTCCCAACTCCTCATACTAGCGGGAGCCGCAGATACGCAGTATTTT
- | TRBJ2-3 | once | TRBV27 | CASSLSRSTDTQYF | TGTGCCAGCAGTTTAAGCCGAAGCACAGATACGCAGTATTTT
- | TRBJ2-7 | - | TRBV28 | CAAQGRDEQYF | TGTGCCGCCCAGGGGAGGGACGAGCAGTACTTC
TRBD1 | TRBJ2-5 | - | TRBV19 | CASSTRTGGFAQYF | TGTGCCAGTAGTACGAGGACAGGGGGCTTCGCCCAGTACTTC
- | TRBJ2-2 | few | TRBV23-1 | CASSSNTTGELFF | TGCGCCAGCAGTTCGAACACCACCGGGGAGCTGTTTTTT
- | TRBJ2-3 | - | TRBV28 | CASSFVRETDTQYF | TGTGCCAGCAGTTTCGTTCGGGAAACAGATACGCAGTATTTT
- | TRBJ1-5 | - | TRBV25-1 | CASSGGGSNQPQHF | TGTGCCAGCTCTGGGGGGGGGAGCAATCAGCCCCAGCATTTT
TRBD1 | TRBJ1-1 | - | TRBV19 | CASTRQGKNTEAFF | TGTGCCAGTACCAGACAGGGAAAGAACACTGAAGCTTTCTTT
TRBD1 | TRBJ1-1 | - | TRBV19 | CASSIKGANTEAFF | TGTGCCAGTAGTATAAAGGGGGCGAACACTGAAGCTTTCTTT
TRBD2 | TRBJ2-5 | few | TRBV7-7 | CASSPPPSGRAGQTQYF | TGTGCCAGCAGCCCACCCCCCTCGGGAAGAGCGGGACAGACCCAGTACTTC
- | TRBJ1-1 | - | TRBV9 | CASSPPLGQGRLAFF | TGTGCCAGCAGCCCACCCCTCGGGCAGGGTAGGCTAGCTTTCTTT
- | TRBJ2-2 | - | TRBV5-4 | CASSFRESGGELFF | TGTGCCAGCAGCTTCCGGGAGTCTGGCGGGGAGCTGTTTTTT
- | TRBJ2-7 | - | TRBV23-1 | CASIRGDEQYF | TGCGCCAGCATCAGGGGAGACGAGCAGTACTTC
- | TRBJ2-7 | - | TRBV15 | CATSRGFLAAPYEQYF | TGTGCCACCAGCAGAGGGTTTTTAGCGGCCCCCTACGAGCAGTACTTC
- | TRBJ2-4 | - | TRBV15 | CATRGGVVGSKNIQYF | TGTGCCACCAGAGGGGGGGTTGTGGGGTCCAAAAACATTCAGTACTTC
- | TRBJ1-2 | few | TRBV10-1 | CASSESRDYGYTF | TGCGCCAGCAGTGAGTCCCGGGACTATGGCTACACCTTC
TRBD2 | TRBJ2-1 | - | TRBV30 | CAWHGGNEQFF | TGTGCCTGGCACGGGGGGAATGAGCAGTTCTTC
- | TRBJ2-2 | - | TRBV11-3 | CASSLGGWGSTGELFF | TGTGCCAGCAGCCTCGGGGGATGGGGGAGTACCGGGGAGCTGTTTTTT